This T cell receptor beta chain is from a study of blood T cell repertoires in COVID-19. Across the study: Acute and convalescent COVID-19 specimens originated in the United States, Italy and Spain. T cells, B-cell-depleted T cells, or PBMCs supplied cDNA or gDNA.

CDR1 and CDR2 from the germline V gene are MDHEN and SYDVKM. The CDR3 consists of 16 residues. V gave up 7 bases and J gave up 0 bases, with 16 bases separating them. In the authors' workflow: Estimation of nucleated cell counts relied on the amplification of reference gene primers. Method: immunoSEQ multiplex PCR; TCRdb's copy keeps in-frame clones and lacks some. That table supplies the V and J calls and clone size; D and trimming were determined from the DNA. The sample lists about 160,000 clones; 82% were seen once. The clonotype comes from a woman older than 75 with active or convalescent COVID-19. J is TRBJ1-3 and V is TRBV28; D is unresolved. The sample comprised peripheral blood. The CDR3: CASISPSPNSGNTIYF. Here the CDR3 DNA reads TGTGCCAGCATCTCTCCAAGCCCGAACTCTGGAAACACCATATATTTT.